This T cell receptor (beta chain) was found in a study of molecular identifiers for immune sequencing clone quantification. The study's findings and limits: Clones above 20 RNA copies contained over 97% of effector molecules but under 1% of naive ones. The sizes of highly expanded clones could be underestimated when identical TCR molecules share a barcode.

Sorting recovered naive CD8 T cells on a CD8+CD4-CCR7+CD45RA+ profile. Libraries of bulk TCR were made by previously described methods (with listed TCR primers). One entry per CDR3 protein results from TCRdb running MiXCR on the PCR reads. The table records about 510,000 distinct CDR3 sequences, under 30% of them present only once. This clonotype was detected only a few times. What it recognizes is unknown. Specimen: naive CD8+ T cells from blood, with Jurkat cell RNA spiked in. The subset was: FACS-sorted CD8+CD4-CCR7+CD45RA+ naive T cells. The source of this sequence is a human donor in good health. Some libraries in this study had Jurkat cell RNA spiked in.

The DNA of the CDR3 is TGCGCCAGCAGCCAAGGGGATGAAGACTACCTTGGAAACACCATATATTTT. Protein product: CASSQGDEDYLGNTIYF. The chain recombines TRBV4-3 with TRBJ1-3, with unresolved D. The CDR3 sequence is 17 residues long. CDR1 is LGHNA, CDR2 YSLEER, per germline. V shed 1 base and J shed 3 bases, with 16 bases lying between them.